The T cell receptor (beta chain) under discussion was sequenced for a study of response to subunit inactivated influenza vaccine. The study, taken as a whole, reports: After each seasonal influenza vaccination, few new T cells are recruited, the authors suggested.

In this sample, this clonotype turned up a few times. Its specificity is unknown. V shed 1 base and J 5 bases; nucleotides not matched to a gene: 12. CDR1 is SGHVS and CDR2 is FQNEAQ in the germline V gene. The CDR3 has 17 amino acids. TCRdb called the RT-PCR reads again in MiXCR, with one record for every CDR3 protein. The repertoire holds about 540,000 distinct CDR3 sequences, with roughly 25% as singletons. These sequences were also reported in another study, on T cells expressing NK-cell markers. That source notes: It was by 5'RACE template switching with UMIs that TCR beta cDNA was made.

The TCR sequence derives from a man aged 50 or older who received an inactivated influenza vaccine. The sequencing here drew on CD4+ T cells sorted from PBMCs, taken 12 days after vaccination. The chain couples TRBV7-8 to TRBJ1-2; 8 nucleotides line up with TRBD1. The CDR3 sequence: CASSLVIGQGDHYGYTF. CDR3 in DNA: TGTGCCAGCAGCTTAGTAATTGGACAGGGAGACCATTATGGCTACACCTTC.